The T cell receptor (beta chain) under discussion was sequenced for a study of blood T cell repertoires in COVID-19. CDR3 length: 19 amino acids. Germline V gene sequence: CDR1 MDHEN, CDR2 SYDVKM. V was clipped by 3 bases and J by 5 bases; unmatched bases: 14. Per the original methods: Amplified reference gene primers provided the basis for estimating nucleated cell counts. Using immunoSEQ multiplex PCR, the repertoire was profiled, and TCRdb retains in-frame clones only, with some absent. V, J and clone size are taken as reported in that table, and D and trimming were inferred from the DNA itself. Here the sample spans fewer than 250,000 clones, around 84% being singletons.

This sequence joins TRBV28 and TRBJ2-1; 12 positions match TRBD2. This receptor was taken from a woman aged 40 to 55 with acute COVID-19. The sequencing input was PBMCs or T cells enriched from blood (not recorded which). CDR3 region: CASSFQPGWASGRDNEQFF. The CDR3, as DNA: TGTGCCAGCAGTTTCCAACCCGGGTGGGCTAGCGGGAGGGACAATGAGCAGTTCTTC.